What follows is one T cell receptor (beta chain) and its context. What it binds is unknown. Researchers ran the PCR with 60 Vbeta and 13 Jbeta primers. Some clones are missing from TCRdb's copy, which holds only in-frame ones; the method was immunoSEQ multiplex PCR. The table has 90,000 to 95,000 clones, 70% to 90% seen once. This entry belongs to a study of cytomegalovirus exposure and HLA in healthy donors. Regarding the study as a whole: TCR beta chains numbering some 160 were designated cytomegalovirus-associated.

CDR1 is MNHEY, CDR2 SVGAGI, per germline. CDR3 size: 14 residues. With V trimmed by 6 bases and J by 8 bases, 8 bases remained unmatched. The sequence was obtained from a young man in good health and CMV-seronegative. Material for sequencing was PBMCs. The chain couples TRBV6-5 to TRBJ1-2, with 11 bases that match TRBD1. The CDR3: CASSRTGGAGGYTF. CDR3 in DNA: TGTGCCAGCAGCCGGACAGGGGGCGCGGGGGGCTACACCTTC.